What follows are 18 T cell receptor beta chains derived from one specimen sequenced in a study of CD8 T cells in ankylosing spondylitis. The study, taken as a whole, reports: Made up of 7 to 9 highly homologous variants, a TCR beta motif appeared characteristic of ankylosing spondylitis blood.

For these TCRs, the target antigens are not known. TCRdb re-called the 5' RACE reads with MiXCR, one entry per CDR3 protein. The sample lists fewer than 550,000 distinct CDR3 sequences, 5.3% seen once, with roughly 3.5% in the top ten. Sequenced sample: blood, either unsorted or a sorted T cell fraction (not recorded which). Source of these receptors: a male donor with ankylosing spondylitis.

This clonotype was seen at least ten times. This chain uses TRBV5-1 with TRBJ2-3, with D unclear. Germline lookup yields CDR1 SGHRS and CDR2 YFSETQ. This CDR3 is built from 11 residues. Trimming pared 4 bases from V and 6 bases from J, leaving 6 bases between. The CDR3 loop is CASSDQDTQYF. The CDR3 DNA reads TGCGCCAGCAGCGACCAGGATACGCAGTATTTT. The full variable domain, completed using reference TRBV5-1 and TRBJ2-3, is KAGVTQTPRYLIKTRGQQVTLSCSPISGHRSVSWYQQTPGQGLQFLFEYFSETQRNKGNFPGRFSGRQFSNSRSEMNVSTLELGDSALYLCASSDQDTQYFGPGTRLTVL.

This clonotype was observed many times. The chain couples TRBV11-2 to TRBJ2-7; 7 bases map to TRBD1. V was clipped by 6 bases and J by 4 bases; unmatched bases: 6. In germline, CDR1 is SGHAT, CDR2 FQNNGV. The CDR3 extends over 13 amino acids. CDR3 amino acids: CASRRDRNYEQYF. CDR3 bases: TGTGCCAGCAGACGGGACAGAAATTACGAGCAGTACTTC. Based on the CDR3 plus reference TRBV11-2 and TRBJ2-7, the full variable domain is EAGVAQSPRYKIIEKRQSVAFWCNPISGHATLYWYQQILGQGPKLLIQFQNNGVVDDSQLPKDRFSAERLKGVDSTLKIQPAKLEDSAVYLCASRRDRNYEQYFGPGTRLTVT.

This clonotype has a count of ten or more. The chain carries TRBV20-1 and TRBJ2-2, with TRBD2 identical over 10 bases. V shed 3 bases, J shed 7 bases, and the junction held 17 bases outside the gene matches. CDR3 length: 18 amino acids. Germline loops: CDR1 DFQATT, CDR2 SNEGSKA (reference sequence). The CDR3 protein is CSASFPGTSGNRGGELFF. CDR3 coding DNA: TGCAGTGCTAGTTTTCCGGGAACTAGCGGGAATCGTGGCGGGGAGCTGTTTTTT.

This clonotype was observed at least ten times. This chain uses TRBV20-1 with TRBJ2-1, with D tentatively TRBD1 (6 bases). This CDR3 comprises 13 residues. Germline V gene lookup returns CDR1 DFQATT and CDR2 SNEGSKA (reference sequence). Deletions cut 7 bases from V and 4 bases from J, with 14 bases between. The chain's CDR3 is CSDAGTNYNEQFF. DNA for the CDR3: TGCAGTGACGCCGGGACAAATTACAATGAGCAGTTCTTC.

Many counts were recorded for this clonotype. The chain uses TRBV4-2 and TRBJ2-5, with 8 bases aligning to TRBD1. Losses at the gene ends were 4 bases for V and 2 bases for J; bases not matched to a gene: 15. The germline gives CDR1 LGHNA, CDR2 YNFKEQ. The CDR3 loop spans 18 amino acids. The CDR3 DNA reads TGTGCCAGCAGCCGAGAAATATGGGGGGACAGGCGACAAGAGACCCAGTACTTC. Amino acid sequence: CASSREIWGDRRQETQYF.

At least ten counts were recorded for this clonotype. J is TRBJ2-2 and V is TRBV5-1; D is unclear. V was shortened by 6 bases and J by 0 bases, with 6 bases between the two germline ends. Germline CDR1 reads SGHRS; CDR2 reads YFSETQ. The CDR3 length is 13 residues. The CDR3 protein is CASTISNTGELFF. The CDR3 nucleotides are TGCGCCAGCACCATATCGAACACCGGGGAGCTGTTTTTT.

This clonotype was seen repeatedly, ten times or more. CDR3: CASSNAPRERMNTEAFF. The DNA for the CDR3 is TGTGCCAGCAGTAATGCACCTAGGGAACGGATGAACACTGAAGCTTTCTTT. The chain employs TRBV7-9 and TRBJ1-1, with D unclear. Germline V gene data show CDR1 as SEHNR and CDR2 as FQNEAQ (reference sequence). The CDR3 is 17 residues long. Trimming took off 6 bases at V and 0 bases at J, with 20 bases between the two ends.

This clonotype was recorded many times. The rearrangement joins TRBV11-2 to TRBJ1-3; no clear D gene. The CDR3 consists of 14 residues. CDR1 and CDR2 from the germline V gene are SGHAT and FQNNGV. V lost 1 base to trimming and J lost 8 bases, with 12 bases between them. This CDR3 is CASSLGTAGDTIYF. The CDR3 DNA sequence: TGTGCCAGCAGCTTAGGAACAGCCGGGGACACCATATATTTT. The complete variable domain, with remaining parts taken from reference TRBV11-2 and TRBJ1-3, reads EAGVAQSPRYKIIEKRQSVAFWCNPISGHATLYWYQQILGQGPKLLIQFQNNGVVDDSQLPKDRFSAERLKGVDSTLKIQPAKLEDSAVYLCASSLGTAGDTIYFGEGSWLTVV.

In regard to this clonotype: Given a much more abundant clone one base away, this may be a read error. The rearrangement joins TRBV20-1 to TRBJ1-4; TRBD1 might be the D (5 bases). CDR1 DFQATT and CDR2 SNEGSKA come from the germline V gene (reference sequence). The V and J ends lost 3 bases and 10 bases respectively, with 9 bases between them. The length of the CDR3 is 11 residues. The CDR3 coding sequence is TGCAGTGCTAGGGGGCGAGGAAAACTGTTTTTT. It yields the protein CSARGRGKLFF.

Worth noting for this clonotype: A much larger clone lies a single base off, so this may be a read error. The V call is TRBV28, the J call TRBJ1-1; D possibly corresponds to TRBD1 (5 bases). Per the germline V gene, CDR1 is MDHEN and CDR2 is SYDVKM. CDR3 length: 14 amino acids. CDR3 region: CASSLRQMNNEAFF. The CDR3 nucleotides read TGTGCCAGCAGTTTGCGACAGATGAACAATGAAGCTTTCTTT. Using reference TRBV28 and TRBJ1-1 for the parts outside the CDR3, the full variable domain is DVKVTQSSRYLVKRTGEKVFLECVQDMDHENMFWYRQDPGLGLRLIYFSYDVKMKEKGDIPEGYSVSREKKERFSLILESASTNQTSMYLCASSLRQMNNEAFFGQGTRLTVV.

The sample holds many counts of this clonotype. This chain uses TRBV20-1 with TRBJ1-4; 9 bases agree with TRBD1. The CDR3 covers 15 residues. In germline, CDR1 is DFQATT, CDR2 SNEGSKA (reference sequence). Losses at the gene ends were 3 bases for V and 7 bases for J; bases not matched to a gene: 9. The CDR3 region has the DNA TGCAGTGCTAGGAACCAACAGGGGGCGGGTGAAAAACTGTTTTTT. Protein product: CSARNQQGAGEKLFF.

In its sample, this clonotype was seen many times. This chain joins TRBV6-2 or TRBV6-3 and TRBJ2-1; 9 nucleotides line up with TRBD2. The germline V gene has CDR1 MNHEY and CDR2 SVGEGT. The V segment lost 5 bases and the J segment 6 bases; nucleotides outside the gene matches: 8. The CDR3 has 15 residues. The CDR3 nucleotides are TGTGCCAGCAGTATCCGTAGCGGGAGTGCCAATGAGCAGTTCTTC. Encoded protein: CASSIRSGSANEQFF.

This clonotype has a count of ten or more. The J gene is TRBJ2-1, the V gene TRBV5-1; D gene uncertain. V was clipped by 6 bases and J by 4 bases, with 11 bases between them. Germline V lookup: CDR1 SGHRS, CDR2 YFSETQ. CDR3 length: 13 amino acids. CDR3 in amino acids: CASTRTAYNEQFF. The CDR3 region has the DNA TGCGCCAGCACCCGCACTGCATACAATGAGCAGTTCTTC.

This clonotype was seen a few times. This CDR3 reads CASSKKYGRNEQFF. The CDR3 DNA sequence: TGTGCCAGCAGCAAAAAGTATGGCCGCAATGAGCAGTTCTTC. This sequence joins TRBV21-1 and TRBJ2-1. TRBV21-1 is tagged as a pseudogene. The CDR3 spans 14 residues.

The sample holds many counts of this clonotype. This chain uses TRBV4-1 with TRBJ1-6, with D hard to call. V was pared by 4 bases and J by 0 bases, with 10 bases between. This CDR3 has 16 amino acids. CDR1 is MGHRA and CDR2 is YSYEKL in the germline V gene. The CDR3 coding sequence is TGCGCCAGCAGCCGCCCCATGGGCTCCTATAATTCACCCCTCCACTTT. Translated, it gives CASSRPMGSYNSPLHF.

This clonotype appeared many times. The chain recombines TRBV10-3 with TRBJ2-3; TRBD1 agrees at 8 bases. The CDR3 length is 15 residues. Losses at the gene ends were 5 bases for V and 2 bases for J; bases not matched to a gene: 6. Germline CDR1 ENHRY, CDR2 SYGVKD. The CDR3 DNA is TGTGCCATCAGTCCAAGACAGGGGAACACAGATACGCAGTATTTT. This codes for CAISPRQGNTDTQYF.

The chain recombines TRBV5-1 with TRBJ2-7; 9 bases are a match to TRBD1. The CDR3 extends over 12 amino acids. The germline V gene has CDR1 SGHRS and CDR2 YFSETQ. J gave up 6 bases and V 3 bases, and 1 base lay outside the gene matches. The CDR3 reads CASSWTGAEQYF. The CDR3 DNA reads TGCGCCAGCAGCTGGACAGGGGCCGAGCAGTACTTC.

This clonotype was counted at least ten times. This chain connects TRBV12-3 or TRBV12-4 to TRBJ2-1; TRBD2 matches 8 bases. This CDR3 contains 15 residues. V was clipped by 4 bases and J by 13 bases; unmatched bases: 15. The CDR3 sequence is CASSSRETIRGGQFF. The CDR3 nucleotides are TGTGCCAGCAGTTCCCGTGAGACTATACGGGGGGGCCAGTTCTTC.